These 2 T cell receptor beta chains came from one sample sequenced in a study of a mutant IDH1 vaccine in newly diagnosed glioma (dated by TCRdb to about 2021). The intended sense of this specimen's time point label: week 5, during vaccination. Every vaccine dose consisted of 300 ug of a 20-mer mutant IDH1 peptide in Montanide, administered subcutaneously together with topical imiquimod. No antigens are known for them. The library was produced with the immunoSEQ multiplex PCR assay. Not all clones reach the TCRdb copy of this immuneACCESS table, which keeps in-frame sequences only. Checked studies attribute under half of the gap to unresolved V genes and leave the rest unexplained. The sample table records more than 10,000 clones; around 87% of these occur just once. Together, the top ten hold about 5.5% of the sample. The source material was PBMCs, sampled from a glioma patient whose treatment included an IDH1 peptide vaccine. These receptors were collected from a woman aged 40 to 50 with glioma. Some clones in this sample may be carry-over from other donors' samples.

This rearrangement joins TRBV9 to TRBJ2-7; no clear D. Germline V gives CDR1 SGDLS, CDR2 YYNGEE. The CDR3 is 15 residues long. V lost 3 bases, J lost 2 bases, and 15 bases lay in between. The CDR3 reads CASSASWGSTYEQYF. CDR3 DNA: TGTGCCAGCAGCGCCTCGTGGGGTTCGACCTACGAGCAGTACTTC.

J is TRBJ2-2 and V is TRBV5-4; 7 bases fit TRBD2. This CDR3 spans 16 amino acids. Germline assignment: CDR1 SGHNT and CDR2 YYREEE (reference sequence). V lost 3 bases and J lost 5; bases outside the gene matches: 10. The CDR3 region is CASSWGVAGPTGELFF. The CDR3 DNA is TGTGCCAGCAGCTGGGGGGTAGCGGGCCCAACCGGGGAGCTGTTTTTT.